What follows describes a single T cell receptor (beta chain). No antigen is known for it. This table comes from immunoSEQ multiplex PCR, and its TCRdb copy is limited to in-frame clones, with some not included. The table shows tens of thousands of clones, with 80% to 95% occurring only once. Germline CDR1 is LNHNV and CDR2 is YYDKDF (reference sequence). V lost 3 bases, J lost 5 bases, and 2 bases stayed unmatched. This CDR3 region has 15 residues. This entry comes from a study of OX40 agonist ivuxolimab in advanced cancers. Study-level background: Prior therapy, whether anti-PD-1, anti-PD-L1 or anti-CTLA-4, was allowed, and under 50% had some.

Notes on the study in general: At 0.1-3.0 mg/kg, partial responders had clonal expansion among the lowest observed. At 0.1 to 3.0 mg/kg, clonal expansion of CD4+ and CD8+ blood T cells had occurred by week 6.

This TCR was recovered from an adult with an advanced solid tumor such as melanoma, head and neck, liver or kidney cancer. This specimen consisted of CD4+ or CD8+ T cells sorted from blood, obtained in a trial of the OX40 agonist ivuxolimab. This chain connects TRBV15 to TRBJ2-1; 12 positions agree with TRBD2. The chain's CDR3 is CATSSTSGGNNEQFF. CDR3 nucleotide sequence: TGTGCCACCAGCAGCACTAGCGGGGGGAACAATGAGCAGTTCTTC.